The following is a TCR beta chain sequence with its context. Its antigen remains unidentified. RNA extraction and reverse transcription yielded cDNA as sequencing template. The repertoire was sequenced with immunoSEQ multiplex PCR; TCRdb's copy has only in-frame clones and lacks some. The sample contains 150,000 or so clones, more than 75% of which appear only once. The data were taken from a study of CD8+ T cells in alopecia areata. About the study: The drug, tofacitinib, lasted 6 to 18 months, followed by 6 months off drug.

The CDR3 sequence is 16 residues long. V was trimmed by 4 bases and J by 1 base, leaving 16 bases between them. Germline V gene data show CDR1 as MGHDK and CDR2 as SYGVNS. Study-wide findings and caveats: Elevated clonality characterized lesional scalp relative to normal scalp, particularly in alopecia totalis/universalis. Scalp data also include sequences from resident alphabeta T cells of normal skin. In patients, TCRs were shared less clearly than in mice, and HLA may possibly be involved.

This specimen was CD8+ T cells sorted from blood, taken at week 0. This clonotype was sampled from a human donor with alopecia areata. The genes are TRBV25-1 and TRBJ2-5; either TRBD1 or TRBD2 may fit D (5 bases each). Written as DNA, the CDR3 is TGTGCCAGCAGTGCGGCGAGGGGCCAATTCCAAGAGACCCAGTACTTC. As protein: CASSAARGQFQETQYF. The full variable domain, rest sourced from reference TRBV25-1 and TRBJ2-5, is EADIYQTPRYLVIGTGKKITLECSQTMGHDKMYWYQQDPGMELHLIHYSYGVNSTEKGDLSSESTVSRIRTEHFPLTLESARPSHTSQYLCASSAARGQFQETQYFGPGTRLLVL.